Listed below are T cell receptor beta chains from one sample, sequenced in a study of blood T cell repertoires in COVID-19. Clones were read by immunoSEQ multiplex PCR, and TCRdb kept only the in-frame ones, dropping some. The profile shows more than 90,000 clones, approximately 81% of them singletons. Material: peripheral blood. These receptors were obtained from a woman between 65 and 79 years old with active or convalescent COVID-19. Both conserved end residues are part of each CDR3. A D gene is named only where the DNA matches it firmly. Some rows mark clone size as missing; the rest say once, few, many or name a class of expanded clone.

abundance: few; d_gene: -; v_gene: TRBV7-3; j_gene: TRBJ1-1; CDR3nt: TGTGCCAGCAGCTTGGGACACATGAACACTGAAGCTTTCTTT; CDR3aa: CASSLGHMNTEAFF
abundance: -; d_gene: -; v_gene: TRBV11-2; j_gene: TRBJ1-1; CDR3nt: TGTGCCAGCAGTACGGGGTTTAAAAGGGACACTGAAGCTTTCTTT; CDR3aa: CASSTGFKRDTEAFF
abundance: -; d_gene: TRBD1; v_gene: TRBV24-1; j_gene: TRBJ2-3; CDR3nt: TGTGCCACCAGTGCCCAGGGGGGCACAGATACGCAGTATTTT; CDR3aa: CATSAQGGTDTQYF
abundance: few; d_gene: TRBD1; v_gene: TRBV5-4; j_gene: TRBJ2-1; CDR3nt: TGTGCCAGCACGCCGAGTCCCAGGGGGACGAATGAGCAGTTCTTC; CDR3aa: CASTPSPRGTNEQFF
abundance: -; d_gene: -; v_gene: TRBV7-8; j_gene: TRBJ1-5; CDR3nt: TGTGCCAGCAGCTCCCCCGCAGAGGGTCAGCCCCAGCATTTT; CDR3aa: CASSSPAEGQPQHF
abundance: -; d_gene: TRBD1; v_gene: TRBV5-5; j_gene: TRBJ1-3; CDR3nt: TGTGCCAGCAGCGTACAGGGGGCTGGAAACACCATATATTTT; CDR3aa: CASSVQGAGNTIYF
abundance: -; d_gene: -; v_gene: TRBV12-3/TRBV12-4; j_gene: TRBJ1-1; CDR3nt: TGTGCCACCCAGGCCGCGAACACTGAAGCTTTCTTT; CDR3aa: CATQAANTEAFF
abundance: -; d_gene: TRBD1; v_gene: TRBV9; j_gene: TRBJ2-4; CDR3nt: TGTGCCAGCAGCCCCCGGACAGGGAGCTCGGAAAACATTCAGTACTTC; CDR3aa: CASSPRTGSSENIQYF
abundance: -; d_gene: -; v_gene: TRBV5-1; j_gene: TRBJ2-1; CDR3nt: TGCGCCAGCAGCTTGGGGGAGGTTTCTCAGTTTTCTGAGCAGTTCTTC; CDR3aa: CASSLGEVSQFSEQFF
abundance: -; d_gene: TRBD2; v_gene: TRBV29-1; j_gene: TRBJ2-1; CDR3nt: TGCAGCGTTGCCGGGACTACTTACAATGAGCAGTTCTTC; CDR3aa: CSVAGTTYNEQFF
abundance: -; d_gene: -; v_gene: TRBV4-1; j_gene: TRBJ2-2; CDR3nt: TGCGCCAGCAGCCACCCCCAGCGACCAGGGGAAATCGGGGAGCTGTTTTTT; CDR3aa: CASSHPQRPGEIGELFF
abundance: -; d_gene: TRBD1; v_gene: TRBV18; j_gene: TRBJ2-7; CDR3nt: TGTGCCAGCTCATCAACCGACAGGGGAGTGCAGTACTTC; CDR3aa: CASSSTDRGVQYF
abundance: -; d_gene: -; v_gene: TRBV6-1; j_gene: TRBJ1-2; CDR3nt: TGTGCCAGCAGTGAACTTTATGGCTACACCTTC; CDR3aa: CASSELYGYTF